Listed below are T cell receptor beta chains from one sample, sequenced in a study of cytomegalovirus exposure and HLA in healthy donors. The method was immunoSEQ multiplex PCR; TCRdb's version includes in-frame clones alone and lacks a portion of them. In the table there are about 140,000 clones, around 76% of which are singletons. Sequenced material: PBMCs. Receptors were obtained from a man younger than 35 in good health and CMV-seronegative. CDR3s include the opening cysteine and the closing phenylalanine or tryptophan. Fields, in order: clone size, V gene, CDR3 protein. Some rows mark clone size as missing; the rest say once, few, many or name a class of expanded clone.

NA | TRBV13 | CASSPQRGGRIDTQYF
NA | TRBV4-1 | CASSPRPGQGNYGYTF
NA | TRBV5-1 | CASSSGQVENEQFF
NA | TRBV5-1 | CASSFQGESYEQYF
NA | TRBV19 | CASSISGGEFDIQYF
NA | TRBV4-2 | CASTQGPGDRGEQYF
NA | TRBV7-2 | CASSLVGQGADTQYF
NA | TRBV11-3 | CASSWRGKGYTF
few | TRBV6-5 | CASRGQGLNTEAFF
NA | TRBV7-9 | CASRQREGLRYEQFF
NA | TRBV27 | CASSFEGTPNTEAFF
once | TRBV27 | CASSIGTGSLDGYTF
NA | TRBV19 | CASSAVGKTNTGELFF
NA | TRBV10-1 | CASSEGQMNTGELFF
NA | TRBV7-6 | CASSLAAGGDTGELFF
few | TRBV5-1 | CASSPTATNEKLFF
NA | TRBV6-1 | CASREGARNQPQHF
NA | TRBV6-5 | CASSTTGFSGNTIYF